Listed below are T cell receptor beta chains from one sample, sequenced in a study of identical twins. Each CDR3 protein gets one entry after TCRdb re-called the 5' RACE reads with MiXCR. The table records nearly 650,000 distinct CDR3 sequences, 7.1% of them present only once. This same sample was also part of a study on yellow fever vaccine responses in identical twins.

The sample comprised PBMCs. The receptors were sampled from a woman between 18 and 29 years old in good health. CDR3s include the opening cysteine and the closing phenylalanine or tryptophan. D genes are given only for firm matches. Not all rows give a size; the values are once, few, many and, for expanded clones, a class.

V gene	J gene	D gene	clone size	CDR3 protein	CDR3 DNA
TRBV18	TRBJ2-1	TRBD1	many	CASSPRDRVGEQFF	TGTGCCAGCTCACCACGGGACAGAGTTGGTGAGCAGTTCTTC
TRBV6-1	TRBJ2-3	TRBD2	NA	CASRTSGGAFDTQYF	TGTGCCAGCAGGACTAGCGGGGGGGCATTTGATACGCAGTATTTT
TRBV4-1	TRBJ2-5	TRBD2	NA	CASSPGGSGEETQYF	TGCGCCAGCAGCCCGGGGGGTAGCGGGGAAGAGACCCAGTACTTC
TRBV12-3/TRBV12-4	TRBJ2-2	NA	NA	CASSPGLGRGELFF	TGTGCCAGCAGTCCAGGACTGGGAAGGGGGGAGCTGTTTTTT
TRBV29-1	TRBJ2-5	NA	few	CSVQGGRTSETQYF	TGCAGCGTTCAGGGGGGTAGGACTAGTGAGACCCAGTACTTC
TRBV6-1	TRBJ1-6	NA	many	CASSRLTASNSPLHF	TGTGCCAGCAGCCGGTTGACAGCCAGTAATTCACCCCTCCACTTT
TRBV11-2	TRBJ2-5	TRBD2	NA	CASSLGLAVYQETQYF	TGTGCCAGCAGCTTGGGCCTAGCGGTGTACCAAGAGACCCAGTACTTC
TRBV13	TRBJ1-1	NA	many	CASSTPTQNTEAFF	TGTGCCAGCAGCACGCCGACCCAGAACACTGAAGCTTTCTTT
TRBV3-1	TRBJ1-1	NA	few	CASSQVRAPGTEAFF	TGTGCCAGCAGCCAGGTCAGGGCCCCAGGCACTGAAGCTTTCTTT
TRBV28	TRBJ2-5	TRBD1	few	CASSSRTGLDGETQYF	TGTGCCAGCAGTTCTAGGACAGGGCTAGATGGAGAGACCCAGTACTTC
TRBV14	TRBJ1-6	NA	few	CASSQDRQTGSPLHF	TGTGCCAGCAGCCAAGATCGACAGACTGGATCACCCCTCCACTTT
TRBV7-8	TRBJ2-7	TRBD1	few	CASSLYTDPGTGVREQYF	TGTGCCAGCAGCCTTTATACGGATCCTGGGACAGGGGTCAGGGAGCAGTACTTC
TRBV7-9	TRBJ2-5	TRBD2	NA	CASSFFTSGETQYF	TGTGCCAGCAGCTTTTTTACTAGCGGTGAGACCCAGTACTTC
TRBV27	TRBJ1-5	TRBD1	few	CASSFQGAGNQPQHF	TGTGCCAGCAGTTTTCAGGGGGCGGGGAATCAGCCCCAGCATTTT